Listed here are 18 T cell receptor beta chains from one sample, sequenced in a study of CD8+CD57+ T cells in acquired aplastic anemia (dated by TCRdb to 2017 to 2018). Flow cytometry had shown CD8+CD57+ cell expansion in the patients selected for sequencing. The listed sequencing device is Illumina HiSeq 2000. TCR beta VDJ combination and CDR3 sequence profiling used genomic DNA as the template. The public reads were reprocessed in TCRdb via fastp at Q25 and MiXCR, keeping in-frame beta chains. CDR3 protein sequences are deduplicated, and each keeps its most common genes and DNA. The sample has 160,000 or so distinct CDR3 sequences on record, about 50% of them singletons. Roughly 30% of the sample comes from the top ten. The source material was sorted CD4+, CD8+, or CD8+CD57+ T cells (not recorded which) from PBMCs. The receptors shown here come from a human donor with aplastic anemia.

In this sample, this clonotype turned up many times. This chain joins TRBV19 and TRBJ1-2; 8 bases agree with TRBD1. This CDR3 has 14 amino acids. Germline trimming cut 1 base from V and 7 bases from J; bases unmatched to any gene: 5. CDR1 is LNHDA, CDR2 SQIVND, per germline (reference sequence). CDR3 nucleotides: TGTGCCAGTAGTATAGGCAGGGGGCCGGGTGGCTACACCTTC. It specifies CASSIGRGPGGYTF.

The chain employs TRBV29-1 and TRBJ1-2; D is unclear. The CDR3 is 12 residues long. Trimming left V 8 bases short and J 2 bases short, with 12 bases between. CDR1 and CDR2 from the germline V gene are SQVTM and ANQGSEA. As DNA, the CDR3 is TGCAGCACCTTCGGGTCCAACTATGGCTACACCTTC. Its protein product is CSTFGSNYGYTF.

The J gene is TRBJ1-5, the V gene TRBV2, with a tentative D call TRBD1 (6 bases). The CDR3 runs to 14 residues. The V end lost 6 bases, the J end lost 3 bases, and 12 bases lay between the germline ends. Per germline, CDR1 SNHLY and CDR2 FYNNEI. The CDR3 DNA reads as TGTGCCAGCAGGACCGGACAGAACAATCAGCCCCAGCATTTT. It is translated as CASRTGQNNQPQHF.

This clonotype appeared many times. One end of the junction does not line up with germline, which may come from a read error. The J gene is TRBJ2-1, the V gene TRBV7-7; D not resolved. Germline assignment: CDR1 SSHAT and CDR2 FNYEAQ (reference sequence). The CDR3 length is 13 residues. The CDR3 region has the DNA TGTGCTAGCAGCTTAATTGATCAGCATGAGCAGTTCTTC. This gives the protein CASSLIDQHEQFF.

This clonotype was detected only a few times. CDR3 DNA: TGTGCCAGCAGAAGGTGGACAGGACAAGAGACCCAGTACTTC. Translation: CASRRWTGQETQYF. The rearrangement uses TRBV2 and TRBJ2-5, with 7 bases identical to TRBD1. The junction had 6 bases not matched to a gene; V was cut back by 6 bases and J by 2 bases. CDR1 and CDR2 (germline): SNHLY, FYNNEI. CDR3 length equals 14 residues.

V gene TRBV15 combines with J gene TRBJ1-5, with D hard to call. Germline CDR1 and CDR2: LNHNV and YYDKDF (reference sequence). V lost 9 bases to trimming and J lost 0 bases, with 15 bases between them. CDR3 length: 15 residues. The CDR3 coding sequence is TGTGCCACTCAACAGAGTCCTAATAGCAATCAGCCCCAGCATTTT. This sequence encodes CATQQSPNSNQPQHF.

This clonotype showed up many times. This rearrangement joins TRBV30 to TRBJ2-2; D is unresolved. This CDR3 has 11 residues. V gave up 4 bases and J gave up 4 bases, with 4 bases separating them. CDR1 is GTSNPN, CDR2 SVGIG, per germline (reference sequence). The CDR3 is CAWMVTGELFF. CDR3 nucleotides: TGTGCCTGGATGGTCACCGGGGAGCTGTTTTTT.

This sequence joins TRBV7-6 and TRBJ2-7; D might be TRBD2 (6 bases). CDR1 is SGHVS and CDR2 is FNYEAQ in the germline V gene. Trimming took 8 bases from V and 0 from J, leaving 11 bases between them. This CDR3 has 13 residues. The CDR3 protein is CASLAAGSYEQYF. As DNA, the CDR3 is TGTGCCAGCCTAGCAGCGGGCTCCTACGAGCAGTACTTC.

This clonotype showed up just a few times. The junction shows a germline mismatch at one end, possibly a read error. This chain uses TRBV10-1 with TRBJ1-1, with TRBD1 identical over 7 bases. There are 15 residues in the CDR3. CDR1 and CDR2 from the germline V gene are WNHNN and SYGVQD (reference sequence). CDR3 sequence (DNA): TGTGCCAGCAGTTCCCCTGACAGGGAGAACACTGAAGCTTTCTTT. This codes for CASSSPDRENTEAFF.

The rearrangement uses TRBV15 and TRBJ2-7, with 8 nucleotides matching TRBD1. This CDR3 spans 15 amino acids. Germline V CDR1 and CDR2: LNHNV, YYDKDF (reference sequence). V lost 5 bases, J lost 2 bases, and 8 bases stayed unmatched. CDR3 DNA sequence: TGTGCCACCAGCGTAACCGGGACAGGCCCCTACGAGCAGTACTTC. Its protein is CATSVTGTGPYEQYF.

This clonotype showed up many times. The chain links TRBV19 to TRBJ2-1; TRBD2 agrees at 13 bases. This CDR3 contains 16 residues. The trim removed 8 bases at V and 10 bases at J, leaving 14 bases unmatched. Germline V gives CDR1 LNHDA, CDR2 SQIVND (reference sequence). CDR3 loop: CASSMRGTSGATEQFF. DNA of the CDR3: TGTGCCAGTTCTATGAGGGGGACTAGCGGGGCCACAGAGCAGTTCTTC.

The chain's CDR3 is CASSVSEMADTQYF. CDR3 coding DNA: TGTGCCAGCAGTGTATCGGAGATGGCAGATACGCAGTATTTT. The V and J genes are TRBV2 and TRBJ2-3; unclear D gene. Trimming pared 4 bases from V and 4 bases from J, leaving 12 bases between. The CDR3 spans 14 residues. In germline, CDR1 is SNHLY, CDR2 FYNNEI.

V gene TRBV15 combines with J gene TRBJ1-2; no definite D call. The CDR3 length is 15 residues. Looked up from germline, CDR1 is LNHNV and CDR2 is YYDKDF (reference sequence). The V end lost 0 bases, the J end lost 6 bases, and 14 bases lay between the germline ends. The CDR3 reads CATSRDGHGINGYTF. Written as DNA, the CDR3 is TGTGCCACCAGCAGAGATGGGCACGGGATAAATGGCTACACCTTC.

This sequence joins TRBV5-4 and TRBJ1-1, with 8 bases fitting TRBD1. The junction had 10 bases not matched to a gene; V was cut back by 5 bases and J by 7 bases. CDR3 length: 14 amino acids. Germline V gene sequence: CDR1 SGHNT, CDR2 YYREEE (reference sequence). CDR3 residues: CASSNGQGGGEAFF. The CDR3 DNA reads TGTGCCAGCAGTAACGGACAGGGAGGTGGTGAAGCTTTCTTT.

The J gene is TRBJ2-7, the V gene TRBV7-9; no clear D. From germline, CDR1 is SEHNR and CDR2 FQNEAQ (reference sequence). V shed 2 bases and J shed 3 bases, with 8 bases lying between them. This CDR3 has 13 residues. CDR3 nucleotide sequence: TGTGCCAGCAGCTTACCCAGTTACTACGAGCAGTACTTC. Amino acids: CASSLPSYYEQYF.

V usage is TRBV5-1 and J usage is TRBJ2-7; D is possibly TRBD1 or TRBD2 (6 bases each). The ends were cut back, 4 bases at V and 5 bases at J, with 16 bases in the middle. The CDR3 runs 14 residues. Per germline, CDR1 SGHRS and CDR2 YFSETQ. CDR3 DNA sequence: TGCGCCAGCAGCAATGAGGGGGGTCGGAACGAGCAGTACTTC. Its protein product is CASSNEGGRNEQYF.

V is TRBV4-2 and J is TRBJ1-5; 8 nucleotides align to TRBD1. V lost 4 bases, J lost 2 bases, and 13 bases stayed unmatched. The CDR3 is made up of 18 amino acids. Per the germline V gene, CDR1 is LGHNA and CDR2 is YNFKEQ. CDR3 loop: CASSLRGPAEYGNQPQHF. The CDR3, as DNA: TGTGCCAGCAGCCTCAGGGGGCCGGCCGAGTATGGCAATCAGCCCCAGCATTTT.

This clonotype was found many times. V gene TRBV29-1 combines with J gene TRBJ1-2, with 7 positions matching TRBD1. After removal of 6 bases from V and 3 bases from J, the junction contained 16 bases not matched to a gene. The V gene's germline CDR1 is SQVTM and CDR2 ANQGSEA. This CDR3 is 16 amino acids long. DNA of the CDR3: TGCAGCGTCCTTCTACCCTTACAGGGGAGGGACTATGGCTACACCTTC. Translated, it gives CSVLLPLQGRDYGYTF.